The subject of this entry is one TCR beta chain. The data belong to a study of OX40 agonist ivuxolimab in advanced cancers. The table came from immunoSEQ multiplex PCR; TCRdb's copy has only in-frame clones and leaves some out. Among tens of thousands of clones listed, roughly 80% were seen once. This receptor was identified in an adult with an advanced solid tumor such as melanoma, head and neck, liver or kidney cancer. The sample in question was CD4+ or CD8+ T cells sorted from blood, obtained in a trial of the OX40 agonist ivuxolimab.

The CDR3 protein is CASSLDRNTYEQYF. The CDR3, as DNA: TGTGCCAGCAGCTTAGACAGGAATACCTACGAGCAGTACTTC. The rearrangement links TRBV7-2 to TRBJ2-7, with TRBD1 as a possible D gene (5 bases). Germline CDR1 SGHTA, CDR2 FQGNSA. This CDR3 is built from 14 residues. V was pared by 1 base and J by 2 bases, with 9 bases between. The entire variable domain, with the rest obtained from reference TRBV7-2 and TRBJ2-7, is as follows: GAGVSQSPSNKVTEKGKDVELRCDPISGHTALYWYRQSLGQGLEFLIYFQGNSAPDKSGLPSDRFSAERTGGSVSTLTIQRTQQEDSAVYLCASSLDRNTYEQYFGPGTRLTVT.